This paragraph reports one T cell receptor beta chain. The germline V gene has CDR1 LNHDA and CDR2 SQIVND (reference sequence). Deletions cut 5 bases from V and 7 bases from J, with 12 bases between. This CDR3 spans 13 amino acids. This entry belongs to a study of T cells in localized non-small cell lung cancer. Libraries were prepared by immunoSEQ multiplex PCR; TCRdb keeps only in-frame clonotypes and omits some of them. The data hold 45,000 to 55,000 clones, with just over 85% observed a single time. This specimen consisted of peripheral blood, obtained before any cancer treatment. The rearrangement links TRBV19 to TRBJ1-5, with a tentative D call TRBD1 (6 bases). This clonotype was sampled from a male donor at least 60 years old with stage III squamous cell lung carcinoma. As DNA, the CDR3 is TGTGCCAGTAGTTTCCACAGGGACCAGCCCCAGCATTTT. Translated: CASSFHRDQPQHF. Combining the CDR3 with reference TRBV19 and TRBJ1-5 gives the whole variable domain DGGITQSPKYLFRKEGQNVTLSCEQNLNHDAMYWYRQDPGQGLRLIYYSQIVNDFQKGDIAEGYSVSREKKESFPLTVTSAQKNPTAFYLCASSFHRDQPQHFGDGTRLSIL.